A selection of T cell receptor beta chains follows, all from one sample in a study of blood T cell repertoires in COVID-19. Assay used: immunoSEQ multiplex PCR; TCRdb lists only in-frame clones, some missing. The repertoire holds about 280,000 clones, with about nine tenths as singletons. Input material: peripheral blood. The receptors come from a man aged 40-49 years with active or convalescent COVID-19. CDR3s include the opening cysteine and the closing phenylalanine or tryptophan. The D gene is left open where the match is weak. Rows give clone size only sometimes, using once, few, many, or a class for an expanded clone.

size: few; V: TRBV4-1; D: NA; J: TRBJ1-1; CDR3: CASSQDQGNTEAFF; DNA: TGCGCCAGCAGCCAAGATCAGGGAAACACTGAAGCTTTCTTT
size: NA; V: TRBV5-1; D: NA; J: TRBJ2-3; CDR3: CASSSPGTSTDTQYF; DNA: TGCGCCAGCAGCTCCCCGGGGACTAGCACAGATACGCAGTATTTT
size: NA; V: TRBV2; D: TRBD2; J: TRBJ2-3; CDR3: CASSLLAGGADTQYF; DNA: TGTGCCAGCAGCCTCCTAGCGGGAGGAGCAGATACGCAGTATTTT
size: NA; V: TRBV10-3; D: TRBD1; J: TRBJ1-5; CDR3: CAISPGQGDDQPQHF; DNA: TGTGCCATCAGTCCGGGACAGGGTGATGATCAGCCCCAGCATTTT
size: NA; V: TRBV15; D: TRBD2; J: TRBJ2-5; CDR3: CATSRDWLAGGEGETQYF; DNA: TGTGCCACCAGCAGAGATTGGCTAGCGGGGGGAGAAGGAGAGACCCAGTACTTC
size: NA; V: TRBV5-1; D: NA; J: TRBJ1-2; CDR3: CASSLGTGAYGYTF; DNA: TGCGCCAGCAGCTTGGGGACGGGAGCTTATGGCTACACCTTC
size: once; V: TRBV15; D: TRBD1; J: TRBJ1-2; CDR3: CATSREGQGYGYTF; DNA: TGTGCCACCAGCAGAGAGGGACAGGGGTATGGCTACACCTTC
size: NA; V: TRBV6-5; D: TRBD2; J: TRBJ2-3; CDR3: CASSYLSGRLTDTQYF; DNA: TGTGCCAGCAGTTACCTGAGCGGGAGGCTGACAGATACGCAGTATTTT
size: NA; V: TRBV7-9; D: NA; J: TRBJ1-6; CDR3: CATQHREGPYNSPLHF; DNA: TGTGCCACCCAACACAGGGAGGGACCCTATAATTCACCCCTCCACTTT
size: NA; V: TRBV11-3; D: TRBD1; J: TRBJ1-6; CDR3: CASSRGITGEISPLHF; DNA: TGTGCCAGCAGCCGCGGCATCACAGGGGAAATTTCACCCCTCCACTTT
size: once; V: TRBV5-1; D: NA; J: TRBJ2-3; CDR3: CASSLVDSFTDTQYF; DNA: TGCGCCAGCAGCTTGGTCGATAGCTTCACAGATACGCAGTATTTT
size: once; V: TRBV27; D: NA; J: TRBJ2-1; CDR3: CASIEANEQFF; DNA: TGTGCCAGCATAGAAGCGAATGAGCAGTTCTTC
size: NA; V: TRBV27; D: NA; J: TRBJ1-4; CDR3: CASSSTGWGTTNEKLFF; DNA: TGTGCCAGCAGTTCCACTGGGTGGGGCACAACTAATGAAAAACTGTTTTTT
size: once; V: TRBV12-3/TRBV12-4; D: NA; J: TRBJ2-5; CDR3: CASSLREETQYF; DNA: TGTGCCAGCAGCCTGCGAGAGGAGACCCAGTACTTC
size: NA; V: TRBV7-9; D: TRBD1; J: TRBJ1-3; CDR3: CASTPGMTGRNAGNTIYF; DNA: TGTGCCAGCACGCCGGGGATGACAGGGCGAAACGCTGGAAACACCATATATTTT
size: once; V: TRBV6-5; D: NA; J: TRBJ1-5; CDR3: CASSLGQSNQPQHF; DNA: TGTGCCAGCAGCCTAGGACAGAGCAATCAGCCCCAGCATTTT
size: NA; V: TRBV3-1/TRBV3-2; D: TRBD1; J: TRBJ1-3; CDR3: CASSQESLRTGGRNTIYF; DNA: TGTGCCAGCAGCCAAGAATCCCTCCGGACAGGGGGACGAAACACCATATATTTT
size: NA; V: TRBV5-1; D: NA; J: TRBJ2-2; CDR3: CASSLERLSPTGELFF; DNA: TGCGCCAGCAGCTTGGAACGTCTCAGTCCCACCGGGGAGCTGTTTTTT
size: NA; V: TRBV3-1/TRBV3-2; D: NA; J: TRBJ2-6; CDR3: CASSQDGLPGPGANVLTF; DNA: TGTGCCAGCAGCCAAGATGGTCTCCCTGGGCCTGGGGCCAACGTCCTGACTTTC
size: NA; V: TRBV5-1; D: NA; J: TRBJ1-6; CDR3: CASGASPGESLHF; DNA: TGCGCCAGCGGGGCCAGCCCTGGTGAGTCCCTCCACTTT
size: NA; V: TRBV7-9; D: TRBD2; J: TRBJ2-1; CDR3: CASSFLSGRDYNEQFF; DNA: TGTGCCAGCAGTTTCCTTAGCGGGAGAGACTACAATGAGCAGTTCTTC
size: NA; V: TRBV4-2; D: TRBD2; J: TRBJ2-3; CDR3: CASSQDPSGGRSTDTQYF; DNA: TGTGCCAGCAGCCAAGATCCTAGCGGGGGCCGTAGCACAGATACGCAGTATTTT
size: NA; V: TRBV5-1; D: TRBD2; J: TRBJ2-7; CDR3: CASSTGGLAYEQYF; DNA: TGCGCCAGCAGCACGGGAGGACTAGCCTACGAGCAGTACTTC
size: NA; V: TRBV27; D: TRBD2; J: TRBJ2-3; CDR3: CASSLLGLAVGTDTQYF; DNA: TGTGCCAGCAGTTTACTAGGACTAGCGGTAGGCACAGATACGCAGTATTTT
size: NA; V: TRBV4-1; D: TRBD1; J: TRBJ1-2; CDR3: CASSQEPGQGPVGDGYTF; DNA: TGCGCCAGCAGCCAGGAACCGGGACAGGGTCCCGTAGGTGATGGCTACACCTTC
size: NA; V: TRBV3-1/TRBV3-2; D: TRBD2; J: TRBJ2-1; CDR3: CASSQGGAGGAEQFF; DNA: TGTGCCAGCAGCCAAGGGGGGGCGGGAGGTGCGGAGCAGTTCTTC
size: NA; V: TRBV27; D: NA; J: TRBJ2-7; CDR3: CASSIIGGYEQYF; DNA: TGTGCCAGCAGTATCATAGGAGGGTACGAGCAGTACTTC
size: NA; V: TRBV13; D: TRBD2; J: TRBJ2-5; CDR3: CASSLNGVSGEGEEETQYF; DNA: TGTGCCAGCAGCCTAAATGGGGTTAGCGGGGAGGGCGAGGAAGAGACCCAGTACTTC
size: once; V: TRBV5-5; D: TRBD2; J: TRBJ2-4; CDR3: CASSLIAGGRRVQYF; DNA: TGTGCCAGCAGCTTGATAGCGGGGGGTCGTAGGGTTCAGTACTTC
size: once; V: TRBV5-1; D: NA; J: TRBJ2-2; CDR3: CASSLTGSNTGELFF; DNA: TGCGCCAGCAGCCTGACCGGGAGCAACACCGGGGAGCTGTTTTTT
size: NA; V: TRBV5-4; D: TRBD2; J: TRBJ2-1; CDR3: CASSSLAGGDNEQFF; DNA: TGTGCCAGCAGTTCCCTAGCGGGGGGGGACAATGAGCAGTTCTTC
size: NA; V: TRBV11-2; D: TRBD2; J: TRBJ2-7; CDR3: CALGALAGAYEQYF; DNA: TGTGCCCTAGGGGCGCTAGCGGGAGCCTACGAGCAGTACTTC
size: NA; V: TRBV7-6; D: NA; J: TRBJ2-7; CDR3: CASSFGAGTYEQYF; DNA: TGTGCCAGCAGCTTTGGGGCTGGAACCTACGAGCAGTACTTC
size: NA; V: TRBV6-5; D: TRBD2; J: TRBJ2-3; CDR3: CASRRLAFNTDTQYF; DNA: TGTGCCAGCAGACGACTAGCGTTTAACACAGATACGCAGTATTTT
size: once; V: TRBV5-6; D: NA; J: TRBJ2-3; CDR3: CASSTGVTQYF; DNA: TGTGCCAGCAGCACGGGGGTTACGCAGTATTTT